This section outlines one T cell receptor (beta chain) sequence together with its context. V lost 4 bases to trimming and J lost 2 bases; unmatched junction nucleotides: 2. Germline values: CDR1 SGHNT, CDR2 YENEEA. This CDR3 has 16 amino acids. This record belongs to a study of cytomegalovirus exposure and HLA in healthy donors. Researchers ran the PCR with 60 Vbeta and 13 Jbeta primers. Here immunoSEQ multiplex PCR was the method, and the copy in TCRdb shows in-frame clones only, minus some. The repertoire consists of about 110,000 clones, with less than 80% occurring once and the leading ten covering 3% to 4.5%.

Input material: PBMCs. The receptor comes from a man aged 55 to 69 in good health and CMV-seronegative. The chain couples TRBV11-3 to TRBJ2-6; 10 bases match TRBD1. DNA of the CDR3: TGTGCCAGCAGCTCGGGACAGGGGACTGGGGCCAACGTCCTGACTTTC. Amino acid sequence: CASSSGQGTGANVLTF.